The 27 T cell receptor beta chains below come from one sample, sequenced in a study of sequential checkpoint blockade in melanoma. Noted treatment: randomized to nivolumab then ipilimumab (arm A) or the reverse (arm B). Some clones are missing from TCRdb's copy, which holds only in-frame ones; the method was immunoSEQ multiplex PCR. The table has about 7,200 clones, 20% to 25% seen once. Sample: tumor tissue (inferred from file names), taken from a patient given nivolumab and ipilimumab in sequence. The receptors originated from a human donor with melanoma.

This clone turned up a few times. This chain links TRBV6-8 with TRBJ2-1; no definite D call. The length of the CDR3 is 15 residues. Trimming removed 4 bases from V and 0 bases from J, with 10 bases in between. Germline V gene lookup returns CDR1 MNHGY and CDR2 SAAAGT. The CDR3 sequence: CASSLWASSYNEQFF. DNA for the CDR3: TGTGCCAGCAGTTTATGGGCTAGCTCCTACAATGAGCAGTTCTTC.

V is TRBV5-1 and J is TRBJ2-1; TRBD2 agrees at 12 bases. The CDR3 spans 17 residues. Losses at the gene ends were 0 bases for V and 6 bases for J; bases not matched to a gene: 7. Germline V gene lookup returns CDR1 SGHRS and CDR2 YFSETQ. For the CDR3, the DNA is TGCGCCAGCAGCTTGGAGTTTCGGACTAGCGGGATCAATGAGCAGTTCTTC. Protein product: CASSLEFRTSGINEQFF.

The genes are TRBV6-8 and TRBJ1-3, with 8 bases lining up with TRBD1. J gave up 4 bases and V 2 bases, and 7 bases lay outside the gene matches. There are 16 residues in the CDR3. Germline CDR1 and CDR2: MNHGY and SAAAGT. The CDR3 region is CASSYDQGARGNTIYF. The CDR3 DNA sequence: TGTGCCAGCAGTTACGATCAGGGGGCGCGAGGAAACACCATATATTTT.

This clone was counted only a few times. The rearrangement uses TRBV11-3 and TRBJ2-7; 8 bases fit TRBD1. The CDR3 totals 15 residues. V gave up 1 base and J gave up 2 bases; unmatched junction bases: 4. Germline V gives CDR1 SGHNT, CDR2 YENEEA. CDR3 amino acids: CASSLGTGKTYEQYF. CDR3 bases: TGTGCCAGCAGCTTAGGGACAGGGAAGACCTACGAGCAGTACTTC.

The chain is built from TRBV10-2 and TRBJ2-2, with a tentative D call TRBD1 (6 bases). The CDR3 runs to 15 residues. Germline lookup yields CDR1 WSHSY and CDR2 SAAADI. V was trimmed by 6 bases and J by 5 bases, leaving 16 bases between them. DNA for the CDR3: TGCGCCAGCAGAACTAATACGCAGGGGACCGGGGAGCTGTTTTTT. Amino acids: CASRTNTQGTGELFF.

This sequence joins TRBV19 and TRBJ1-2; D call uncertain. With 9 bases removed from V and 8 bases from J, the gap between germline ends came to 22 bases. Germline loops: CDR1 LNHDA, CDR2 SQIVND (reference sequence). The CDR3 is made up of 14 amino acids. CDR3 protein: CASWALSDSGGYTF. CDR3 sequence (DNA): TGTGCCAGCTGGGCCTTATCTGACTCGGGCGGCTACACCTTC.

The sample holds a few counts of this clone. The J gene is TRBJ1-4, the V gene TRBV9, with D possibly TRBD2 on 7 matching bases. The assigned J gene may be wrong: the sequence end matches TRBJ2-2 better. The germline CDR1 and CDR2 sequences are SGDLS and YYNGEE. This CDR3 is built from 16 residues. DNA for the CDR3: TGTGCCAGCAGTGGGGAGGGAAGGGGGAACGGCGCGGAGCTGTTTTTT. Translation: CASSGEGRGNGAELFF.

This clone was detected ten times or more. This chain joins TRBV9 and TRBJ2-3; D gene uncertain. V was pared by 0 bases and J by 1 base, with 9 bases between. This CDR3 region has 15 residues. From germline, CDR1 is SGDLS and CDR2 YYNGEE. The CDR3 region has the DNA TGTGCCAGCAGCGTAGTAGGCGGCCGCACAGATACGCAGTATTTT. The encoded protein is CASSVVGGRTDTQYF.

The chain links TRBV14 to TRBJ2-7; a possible D gene is TRBD2 (6 bases). V lost 5 bases and J lost 6, with 8 bases in between. Germline assignment: CDR1 SGHDN and CDR2 FVKESK. The length of the CDR3 is 11 residues. The CDR3 spells CASSVGGEQYF. Here the CDR3 DNA reads TGTGCCAGCAGCGTGGGAGGCGAGCAGTACTTC. Supplemented by reference TRBV14 and TRBJ2-7, the full variable domain reads EAGVTQFPSHSVIEKGQTVTLRCDPISGHDNLYWYRRVMGKEIKFLLHFVKESKQDESGMPNNRFLAERTGGTYSTLKVQPAELEDSGVYFCASSVGGEQYFGPGTRLTVT.

This clone was seen more than once but under ten times. This chain joins TRBV6-8 and TRBJ1-2; D remains ambiguous. Germline V CDR1 and CDR2: MNHGY, SAAAGT. The V and J ends lost 0 bases and 6 bases respectively, with 8 bases between them. The CDR3 loop spans 13 amino acids. CDR3 sequence: CASSYSNVDGYTF. CDR3 nucleotides: TGTGCCAGCAGTTACTCGAACGTGGATGGCTACACCTTC.

This clone was seen at least ten times. The chain links TRBV11-3 to TRBJ2-3, with TRBD1 matching 7 bases. V trimming: 5 bases; J trimming: 7 bases; junction bases outside the gene matches: 9. The CDR3 contains 14 residues. Germline CDR1 and CDR2: SGHNT and YENEEA. The CDR3 loop reads CASSKRQGSYTQYF. The DNA for the CDR3 is TGTGCCAGCAGCAAAAGACAGGGCTCTTATACGCAGTATTTT. Full variable domain (outside the CDR3, taken from reference TRBV11-3 and TRBJ2-3): EAGVVQSPRYKIIEKKQPVAFWCNPISGHNTLYWYLQNLGQGPELLIRYENEEAVDDSQLPKDRFSAERLKGVDSTLKIQPAELGDSAVYLCASSKRQGSYTQYFGPGTRLTVL.

V usage is TRBV18 and J usage is TRBJ1-6; D is unclear. The length of the CDR3 is 14 residues. The V end lost 2 bases, the J end lost 9 bases, and 11 bases lay between the germline ends. Germline V gives CDR1 KGHSH, CDR2 LQKENI. The CDR3 DNA reads as TGTGCCAGCTCACCAAGTTTCGCTACTTCACCCCTCCACTTT. It is translated as CASSPSFATSPLHF.

By share, this clone ranks as medium-sized. The genes are TRBV9 and TRBJ2-2, with D tentatively TRBD2 (6 bases). Germline CDR1 reads SGDLS; CDR2 reads YYNGEE. With 3 bases removed from V and 5 bases from J, the gap between germline ends came to 11 bases. The CDR3 has 14 residues. CDR3 bases: TGTGCCAGCAGCGCCGGGACTCAAACCGGGGAGCTGTTTTTT. This encodes CASSAGTQTGELFF.

This clone was observed a few times. V usage is TRBV6-8 and J usage is TRBJ1-1; D is unclear. Between the trimmed V and J ends, which lost 5 bases and 5 bases, there was a span of 12 bases. Germline CDR1 and CDR2: MNHGY and SAAAGT. The CDR3 sequence is 13 residues long. The CDR3 protein is CASSLPSRTEAFF. CDR3 in DNA: TGTGCCAGCAGTCTCCCGAGTCGGACTGAAGCTTTCTTT.

This clone was seen a few times. The chain is built from TRBV9 and TRBJ2-7, with D perhaps TRBD1 (5 bases). This CDR3 contains 15 residues. Germline-derived CDR1 and CDR2 are SGDLS and YYNGEE. V was cut by 5 bases and J by 2 bases, with 17 bases left in between. The CDR3, as DNA: TGTGCCAGCAGTGAAGCAGGGTATTTGGCCTACGAGCAGTACTTC. Its protein is CASSEAGYLAYEQYF.

This clone was counted many times. The chain links TRBV11-3 to TRBJ2-1, with no clear D. Germline CDR1 is SGHNT and CDR2 is YENEEA. This CDR3 comprises 15 residues. V lost 5 bases, J lost 1 base, and 12 bases lay in between. The CDR3 nucleotides read TGTGCCAGCAGCCCCCAGCCGGCTTCCTACAATGAGCAGTTCTTC. Protein sequence: CASSPQPASYNEQFF.

This clone has more than one count but fewer than ten. The chain uses TRBV11-3 and TRBJ1-5; 8 nucleotides align to TRBD1. CDR1 and CDR2 (germline): SGHNT, YENEEA. CDR3 length: 15 residues. V shed 1 base and J 5 bases; nucleotides not matched to a gene: 4. The CDR3 bases are TGTGCCAGCAGCTTAGGTCGGACAGGGCATCAGCCCCAGCATTTT. It encodes CASSLGRTGHQPQHF. Based on the CDR3 plus reference TRBV11-3 and TRBJ1-5, the full variable domain is EAGVVQSPRYKIIEKKQPVAFWCNPISGHNTLYWYLQNLGQGPELLIRYENEEAVDDSQLPKDRFSAERLKGVDSTLKIQPAELGDSAVYLCASSLGRTGHQPQHFGDGTRLSIL.

The chain links TRBV11-3 to TRBJ1-2; 9 bases match TRBD1. The CDR3 length is 15 residues. The ends lost 2 bases at V and 4 bases at J; junction bases unmatched: 5. Per germline, CDR1 SGHNT and CDR2 YENEEA. The CDR3 region has the DNA TGTGCCAGCAGCTTAACAGGGGGCGACGGCTATGGCTACACCTTC. Translating gives CASSLTGGDGYGYTF.

The chain combines TRBV5-1 with TRBJ1-2; TRBD1 aligns across 7 bases. The CDR3 has 15 residues. CDR1 and CDR2 from the germline V gene are SGHRS and YFSETQ. The ends lost 4 bases at V and 1 base at J; junction bases unmatched: 7. This chain's CDR3 is CASSPGQTNNYGYTF. CDR3 coding DNA: TGCGCCAGCAGCCCGGGACAGACCAATAACTATGGCTACACCTTC. Combining the CDR3 with reference TRBV5-1 and TRBJ1-2 gives the whole variable domain KAGVTQTPRYLIKTRGQQVTLSCSPISGHRSVSWYQQTPGQGLQFLFEYFSETQRNKGNFPGRFSGRQFSNSRSEMNVSTLELGDSALYLCASSPGQTNNYGYTFGSGTRLTVV.

This clone was seen ten or more times. The rearrangement joins TRBV7-2 to TRBJ1-1; D unclear. The CDR3 sequence is 13 residues long. The V end was cut by 2 bases, the J end by 5 bases, with 9 bases between. Germline V gene sequence: CDR1 SGHTA, CDR2 FQGNSA. The CDR3 loop is CASSLKGGTEAFF. The CDR3 DNA sequence: TGTGCCAGCAGCTTAAAAGGCGGGACTGAAGCTTTCTTT.

The table lists this clone with many counts. V usage is TRBV7-1 and J usage is TRBJ2-4; no definite D call. TRBV7-1 carries the ORF label, with uncertain function. This CDR3 is 13 amino acids long. Trimming shortened V by 3 bases and J by 5 bases, and 8 bases separated the two germline ends. In nucleotides, the CDR3 is TGTGCCAGCAGCTCCCCCCCAGAAAACATTCAGTACTTC. Its protein is CASSSPPENIQYF.

The J gene is TRBJ2-1, the V gene TRBV19; D unclear. Germline values: CDR1 LNHDA, CDR2 SQIVND (reference sequence). V lost 3 bases, J lost 3 bases, and 15 bases lay in between. The CDR3 loop spans 16 amino acids. The CDR3 region has the DNA TGTGCCAGTAGTATCTCCGTGAGTAATTTCTACAATGAGCAGTTCTTC. Protein sequence: CASSISVSNFYNEQFF. Drawing the rest from reference TRBV19 and TRBJ2-1, the complete variable domain is DGGITQSPKYLFRKEGQNVTLSCEQNLNHDAMYWYRQDPGQGLRLIYYSQIVNDFQKGDIAEGYSVSREKKESFPLTVTSAQKNPTAFYLCASSISVSNFYNEQFFGPGTRLTVL.

V and J are TRBV14 and TRBJ2-2; no definite D call. Trimming removed 6 bases at V and 7 bases at J, with 6 bases between. The CDR3 is 11 amino acids. Germline CDR1 reads SGHDN; CDR2 reads FVKESK. The CDR3 loop reads CASSLYGELFF. CDR3 coding DNA: TGTGCCAGCAGTTTATACGGGGAGCTGTTTTTT.

This clone was counted a few times. V and J are TRBV11-3 and TRBJ2-2; 10 bases are a match to TRBD2. The ends lost 1 base at V and 6 bases at J; junction bases unmatched: 8. Germline values: CDR1 SGHNT, CDR2 YENEEA. The CDR3 runs to 17 residues. CDR3 residues: CASSLVGLALYAGELFF. For the CDR3, the DNA is TGTGCCAGCAGCTTAGTGGGACTAGCGTTATACGCCGGGGAGCTGTTTTTT.

The chain employs TRBV5-1 and TRBJ2-1; TRBD2 aligns across 9 bases. Germline loops: CDR1 SGHRS, CDR2 YFSETQ. The CDR3 loop spans 15 amino acids. V was clipped by 2 bases and J by 7 bases; unmatched bases: 7. The CDR3 sequence is CASSFGASGVNEQFF. CDR3 sequence (DNA): TGCGCCAGCAGCTTTGGGGCTAGCGGGGTAAATGAGCAGTTCTTC.

The CDR3, as DNA: TGTGCCAGCAGCCCCAGTAGGGGCCCCACTGAAGCTTTCTTT. Its translation: CASSPSRGPTEAFF. The chain employs TRBV6-8 and TRBJ1-1; D is possibly TRBD1 (5 bases). The CDR3 sequence is 14 residues long. V lost 6 bases and J lost 4, with 15 bases in between. CDR1 is MNHGY and CDR2 is SAAAGT in the germline V gene.

The rearrangement joins TRBV10-3 to TRBJ1-5, with TRBD1 matching over 9 bases. With 10 bases clipped from V and 2 bases from J, the junction kept 18 bases outside the gene matches. The CDR3 length is 18 residues. Germline V lookup: CDR1 ENHRY, CDR2 SYGVKD. In nucleotides, the CDR3 is TGTGCCAGCGGCCCACTTTGGGACAGGGAATCGGGCAATCAGCCCCAGCATTTT. Encoded protein: CASGPLWDRESGNQPQHF.